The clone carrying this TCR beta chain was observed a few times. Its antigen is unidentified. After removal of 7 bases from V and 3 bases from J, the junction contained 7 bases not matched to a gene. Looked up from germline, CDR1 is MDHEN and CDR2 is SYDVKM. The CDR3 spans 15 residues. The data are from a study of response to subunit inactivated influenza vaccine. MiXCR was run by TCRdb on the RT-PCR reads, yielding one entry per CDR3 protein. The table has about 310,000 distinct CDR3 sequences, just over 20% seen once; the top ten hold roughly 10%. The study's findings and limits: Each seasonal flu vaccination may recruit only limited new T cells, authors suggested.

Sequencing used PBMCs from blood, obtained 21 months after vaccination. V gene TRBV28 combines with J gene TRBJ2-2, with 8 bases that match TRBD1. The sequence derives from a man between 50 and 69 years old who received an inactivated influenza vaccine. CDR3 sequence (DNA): TGTGCCAGCACAGGGGGACAGGAGGACACCGGGGAGCTGTTTTTT. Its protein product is CASTGGQEDTGELFF.